Presented here are 26 T cell receptor beta chains from one specimen sequenced in a study of T cell repertoires in cytomegalovirus infection. TCRdb reprocessed the reads with MiXCR, giving one entry per CDR3 protein. The sample shows approximately 250,000 distinct CDR3 sequences, 10% to 15% of them seen only once. The sample comprised PBMCs. These receptors all stem from a human donor in good health (CMV status not recorded). Some clones in this sample may be carry-over from other donors' samples.

This clonotype was recorded many times. The chain uses TRBV7-2 and TRBJ1-6; 10 positions agree with TRBD1. The CDR3 consists of 15 residues. Germline assignment: CDR1 SGHTA and CDR2 FQGNSA. With 4 bases clipped from V and 7 bases from J, the junction kept 4 bases outside the gene matches. The CDR3 spells CASSSLTGGNSPLHF. DNA for the CDR3: TGTGCCAGCAGCTCTTTGACAGGGGGCAATTCACCCCTCCACTTT.

V usage is TRBV18 and J usage is TRBJ1-1; 7 bases map to TRBD1. Germline-derived CDR1 and CDR2 are KGHSH and LQKENI. V was clipped by 0 bases and J by 3 bases; unmatched bases: 1. The CDR3 spans 14 residues. Here the CDR3 reads CASSPPGQYTEAFF. The CDR3, as DNA: TGTGCCAGCTCACCACCGGGACAGTACACTGAAGCTTTCTTT.

This clonotype was recorded a few times. CDR3 coding DNA: TGTGCCAGCAACGCATCAAAAGGGACCCAGTACTTC. Its protein is CASNASKGTQYF. The chain combines TRBV28 with TRBJ2-5; no clear D gene. CDR3 length: 12 residues. Trimming removed 7 bases from V and 7 bases from J, with 13 bases in between. CDR1 and CDR2 from the germline V gene are MDHEN and SYDVKM.

This clonotype was counted at least ten times. This rearrangement joins TRBV28 to TRBJ1-4, with D unresolved. There are 13 residues in the CDR3. V dropped 8 bases and J dropped 1 base, with 8 bases sitting between them. Germline V gene lookup returns CDR1 MDHEN and CDR2 SYDVKM. The CDR3 sequence: CASFGVTNEKLFF. The DNA of the CDR3 is TGTGCCAGCTTTGGGGTAACTAATGAAAAACTGTTTTTT.

This clonotype has ten or more counts. V gene TRBV28 combines with J gene TRBJ2-5; TRBD2 matches 9 bases. Germline CDR1 reads MDHEN; CDR2 reads SYDVKM. J was trimmed by 7 bases and V by 5 bases; bases with no gene match: 14. The CDR3 runs to 16 residues. For the CDR3, the DNA is TGTGCCAGCAGTCTTGCTGCCAGCGGGGGGACGGTGACCCAGTACTTC. Amino acids: CASSLAASGGTVTQYF.

In this sample, this clonotype turned up a few times. This chain uses TRBV19 with TRBJ2-1, with 7 positions matching TRBD1. There are 15 residues in the CDR3. V gave up 3 bases and J gave up 1 base; unmatched junction bases: 3. Germline assignment: CDR1 LNHDA and CDR2 SQIVND (reference sequence). In DNA form, the CDR3 reads TGTGCCAGTAGTATCGGGACAGATTCCTACAATGAGCAGTTCTTC. Translating gives CASSIGTDSYNEQFF.

J is TRBJ2-1 and V is TRBV6-2 or TRBV6-3; 8 bases match TRBD2. The CDR3 length is 15 residues. The trim removed 0 bases at V and 10 bases at J, leaving 8 bases unmatched. Per the germline V gene, CDR1 is MNHEY and CDR2 is SVGEGT. The CDR3: CASSYSVGGAREQFF. DNA for the CDR3: TGTGCCAGCAGTTACTCGGTCGGGGGGGCTCGGGAGCAGTTCTTC.

This clonotype was seen repeatedly, ten times or more. The chain uses TRBV4-3 and TRBJ2-1; 10 nucleotides agree with TRBD1. This CDR3 has 16 residues. Germline V gene data show CDR1 as LGHNA and CDR2 as YSLEER. Trimming at V came to 3 bases and at J to 8 bases, leaving 10 bases not matched to a gene. In nucleotides, the CDR3 is TGCGCCAGCAGCCAGGCGGGACAGGGGCGCCCATATGAGCAGTTCTTC. This translates into CASSQAGQGRPYEQFF.

This clonotype was observed many times. The chain employs TRBV7-2 and TRBJ2-2; no definite D call. Trimming removed 6 bases at V and 8 bases at J, with 13 bases between. Germline CDR1 and CDR2: SGHTA and FQGNSA. The CDR3 is made up of 13 amino acids. CDR3 region: CASSPLPGGELFF. The CDR3 DNA reads as TGTGCCAGCAGTCCCTTGCCCGGTGGGGAGCTGTTTTTT.

The rearrangement links TRBV7-9 to TRBJ1-2; 7 bases are a match to TRBD1. The CDR3 covers 15 residues. Unmatched junction bases numbered 11, after V lost 3 bases and J lost 7 bases. Germline V gene lookup returns CDR1 SEHNR and CDR2 FQNEAQ (reference sequence). The CDR3 protein is CASSFPGTDMAGYTF. The CDR3 region has the DNA TGTGCCAGCAGCTTTCCGGGGACAGACATGGCTGGCTACACCTTC.

In this sample, this clonotype turned up many times. The genes are TRBV7-9 and TRBJ1-1; D remains ambiguous. V was pared by 5 bases and J by 0 bases, with 7 bases between. Looked up from germline, CDR1 is SEHNR and CDR2 is FQNEAQ (reference sequence). The CDR3 spans 13 residues. The chain's CDR3 is CASSPRVNTEAFF. In DNA form, the CDR3 reads TGTGCCAGCAGCCCTAGGGTGAACACTGAAGCTTTCTTT.

A few counts support this clonotype. The rearrangement links TRBV19 to TRBJ2-5, with 7 nucleotides matching TRBD1. V trimming: 5 bases; J trimming: 2 bases; junction bases outside the gene matches: 8. Per the germline V gene, CDR1 is LNHDA and CDR2 is SQIVND (reference sequence). CDR3 size: 15 residues. The CDR3 here is CASSPPRQGQETQYF. The DNA of the CDR3 is TGTGCCAGTAGTCCCCCTCGACAGGGACAAGAGACCCAGTACTTC.

This clonotype was seen at least ten times. The rearrangement uses TRBV7-2 and TRBJ2-7, with 11 bases identical to TRBD2. This CDR3 has 15 residues. V was clipped by 0 bases and J by 7 bases; unmatched bases: 5. Per germline, CDR1 SGHTA and CDR2 FQGNSA. The CDR3 nucleotides read TGTGCCAGCAGCTTAGCCTTTCTAGCGGGGGGTGAGCAGTACTTC. Protein product: CASSLAFLAGGEQYF.

V is TRBV2 and J is TRBJ1-1; no clear D. CDR3 size: 13 residues. The V gene's germline CDR1 is SNHLY and CDR2 FYNNEI. Trimming took off 4 bases at V and 4 bases at J, with 10 bases between the two ends. The CDR3 sequence is CASSGSRGTEAFF. The CDR3 DNA sequence: TGTGCCAGCAGTGGGTCTCGGGGCACTGAAGCTTTCTTT.

This clonotype was observed at least ten times. The chain couples TRBV28 to TRBJ1-1, with no clear D. Germline-derived CDR1 and CDR2 are MDHEN and SYDVKM. The CDR3 consists of 12 residues. The V and J ends lost 2 bases and 6 bases respectively, with 7 bases between them. The CDR3 region is CASSLGGAEAFF. The CDR3, as DNA: TGTGCCAGCAGTTTAGGTGGGGCTGAAGCTTTCTTT.

This clonotype was recorded a few times. V is TRBV20-1 and J is TRBJ2-1, with 13 bases that match TRBD2. Trimming took 6 bases from V and 9 from J; bases not matched to a gene: 11. Germline lookup yields CDR1 DFQATT and CDR2 SNEGSKA (reference sequence). The CDR3 length is 15 residues. The CDR3 sequence is CSAAGTSGIVGEQFF. CDR3 sequence (DNA): TGCAGTGCGGCCGGGACTAGCGGGATTGTAGGTGAGCAGTTCTTC.

This clonotype was counted ten times or more. This sequence joins TRBV7-2 and TRBJ1-3; D uncertain. CDR3 length equals 14 residues. From germline, CDR1 is SGHTA and CDR2 FQGNSA. Trimming stripped 5 bases from V and 4 bases from J, with 12 bases between. The CDR3 loop is CASSEQVYGNTIYF. The CDR3 nucleotides are TGTGCCAGCAGCGAGCAGGTTTACGGAAACACCATATATTTT.

This clonotype was recorded a few times. This chain uses TRBV6-2 or TRBV6-3 with TRBJ2-1; D uncertain. Deletions cut 7 bases from V and 2 bases from J, with 9 bases between. Per the germline V gene, CDR1 is MNHEY and CDR2 is SVGEGT. CDR3 size: 13 residues. CDR3 sequence (DNA): TGTGCCAGCACCCTCGGGCCCTACAATGAGCAGTTCTTC. Translation gives CASTLGPYNEQFF.

The sample holds many counts of this clonotype. The J gene is TRBJ2-1, the V gene TRBV5-5; 10 nucleotides align to TRBD2. The J segment lost 3 bases and the V segment lost 7 bases, leaving 10 bases of the junction unmatched. In germline, CDR1 is SGHKS, CDR2 YYEKEE (reference sequence). This CDR3 is built from 16 residues. CDR3 amino acids: CASPLGASGSYNEQFF. The CDR3 DNA is TGTGCCAGCCCTCTGGGGGCTAGCGGGAGCTACAATGAGCAGTTCTTC.

Here the CDR3 DNA reads TGCAGTGCTAGACCCCTCGGCAGGGATGACACTGAAGCTTTCTTT. This sequence encodes CSARPLGRDDTEAFF. This chain links TRBV20-1 with TRBJ1-1, with D perhaps TRBD1 (5 bases). Trimming pared 2 bases from V and 3 bases from J, leaving 16 bases between. This CDR3 has 15 amino acids. The germline V gene encodes CDR1 DFQATT and CDR2 SNEGSKA (reference sequence).

The genes are TRBV5-1 and TRBJ1-1, with D perhaps TRBD1 (6 bases). This CDR3 has 15 residues. V gave up 2 bases and J gave up 1 base, with 12 bases separating them. CDR1 SGHRS and CDR2 YFSETQ come from the germline V gene. This chain's CDR3 is CASSFSLTGNTEAFF. CDR3 coding DNA: TGCGCCAGCAGCTTTTCCCTGACAGGGAACACTGAAGCTTTCTTT.

In this sample, this clonotype turned up many times. V and J are TRBV7-2 and TRBJ2-5, with D perhaps TRBD1 (6 bases). The germline gives CDR1 SGHTA, CDR2 FQGNSA. The CDR3 runs to 16 residues. V lost 2 bases and J lost 4, with 17 bases in between. CDR3 in amino acids: CASSLIGQLTGETQYF. CDR3 nucleotides: TGTGCCAGCAGCTTAATAGGACAGTTGACGGGAGAGACCCAGTACTTC.

This clonotype was counted many times. This chain's CDR3 is CATSTRRGVAFF. The CDR3 nucleotides are TGTGCCACCTCGACACGACGGGGAGTGGCTTTCTTT. The genes are TRBV24-1 and TRBJ1-1; no reliable D call. This CDR3 is built from 12 residues. Trimming took off 9 bases at V and 11 bases at J, with 18 bases between the two ends. Germline V CDR1 and CDR2: KGHDR, SFDVKD.

This clonotype was found many times. V gene TRBV7-2 combines with J gene TRBJ2-5, with D perhaps matching TRBD2 (5 bases). Germline V gene lookup returns CDR1 SGHTA and CDR2 FQGNSA. CDR3 size: 14 residues. The V end was cut by 5 bases, the J end by 4 bases, with 14 bases between. In DNA form, the CDR3 reads TGTGCCAGCAGCCCTGTGGTAGCGACAGAGACCCAGTACTTC. Translated: CASSPVVATETQYF.

This clonotype was counted ten times or more. The rearrangement joins TRBV6-1 to TRBJ1-5; TRBD1 might be the D (5 bases). The V gene's germline CDR1 is MNHNS and CDR2 SASEGT. The CDR3 extends over 17 amino acids. The V gene lost 5 bases and the J gene lost 0 bases, with 17 bases spanning the gap. CDR3 nucleotide sequence: TGTGCCAGCAGTCCCCCGAGGATCGGGGCTAGCAATCAGCCCCAGCATTTT. This sequence encodes CASSPPRIGASNQPQHF.

This clonotype was seen many times. V usage is TRBV7-8 and J usage is TRBJ2-7, with 13 bases identical to TRBD2. Germline-derived CDR1 and CDR2 are SGHVS and FQNEAQ. This CDR3 contains 16 residues. Trimming removed 0 bases from V and 5 bases from J; junction bases left unmatched: 4. CDR3: CASSLAMGLAGNEQYF. The CDR3 DNA sequence: TGTGCCAGCAGCTTAGCCATGGGACTAGCGGGGAACGAGCAGTACTTC.